This T cell receptor beta chain is drawn from a study of blood T cell repertoires in COVID-19 (TCRdb year 2020). Regarding the research as a whole: The collaborator samples originated in the United States, Italy and Spain and spanned the acute and convalescent phases of COVID-19. The prospective study material was composed of cDNA or gDNA derived from T cells, B-cell-depleted T cells, or PBMCs. Subjects who had been exposed to COVID-19, were actively infected with it, or had recovered from it provided the deeply sampled blood TCRbeta repertoires that made up the dataset. The repertoires were released in a freely available public database meant as a resource for research on the immune response to SARS-CoV-2. Samples were obtained from the ongoing ImmuneRACE study (first 160 participants) and from approximately 1,200 subjects provided by 6 global collaborators. Nearly every sample came with metadata listing a de-identified subject ID, COVID-19 status, age in years and sex. HLA class I and class II types, where available, came from metadata supplied by the sample provider rather than from assay-based typing.

The count of this clone is one. Its antigen remains undetermined. Nothing much larger sits one base from this clone, and base qualities are not available. The collaborating institutions used their own protocols to collect whole blood in K2EDTA tubes. For TCRbeta analysis, collaborator samples were shipped as frozen whole blood, as isolated PBMCs, or as DNA extracted from either sample type. General findings and caveats noted by the study authors: How much clinical and demographic metadata was included differed by source and by participant, and the metadata was provided uncurated.

The immunoSEQ Assay, a bias-controlled multiplex PCR, was used to amplify TCRbeta CDR3 regions from genomic DNA. The source study handled its data this way. Within the assay, amplification of reference gene primers was used to estimate how many nucleated cells each sample contained. To quantify the absolute abundance of each unique TCRbeta CDR3 rearrangement, sequence reads were collapsed and filtered. For each sample, productive Simpson clonality was calculated as the square root of Simpson's diversity index across productive rearrangements. TCRdb carries this immuneACCESS record with in-frame sequences only. Its versions omit some clonotypes, under half of them owing to an unresolved V gene in the studies checked, with the rest unexplained. That table is the source of V, J and clone size, and D and trimming were worked out from the DNA. This sample lists fewer than 100,000 clones; about 85% were detected once. The ten largest clones capture 4% to 5.5% of the sample.

The CDR3, from cysteine to phenylalanine, totals 14 residues. The DNA shown is the 42-base CDR3, in frame from base 1. Relative to germline, V is missing 2 bases and J is missing 7 bases, with 4 bases of the junction outside any gene match. CDR1 and CDR2 were assigned from the germline V gene (reference sequence) as MNHEY and SMNVEV. This sequence uses TRBV27 and TRBJ2-2; a stretch of 7 junction bases matches TRBD1. The source of this sequence is a man aged 65-85 years with acute or convalescent COVID-19. What was sequenced was peripheral blood. The base sequence is TGTGCCAGCAGTTTACCAGGGGGTAACGGGGAGCTGTTTTTT. The translation is CASSLPGGNGELFF.